In its sample, the clone carrying this T cell receptor (beta chain) was seen a few times. Antigen: not known. Researchers attached unique molecular identifiers to individual cDNA molecules. MiXCR, run by TCRdb on the 5' RACE reads, gives a single entry per CDR3 protein. The table has tens of thousands of distinct CDR3 sequences, roughly a tenth seen once. These data belong to a study of early T cells in non-severe SARS-CoV-2 infection. Study background: Whole-blood bulk RNA, unsorted, was sequenced, and chains were unpaired. Overall study results and limits: VDJdb matching, biased toward anti-spike CD8 responses, missed private and CD4 specificities.

This sequence was found in an adult who was a healthcare worker with PCR-confirmed SARS-CoV-2 infection or an uninfected control (not recorded which). The starting material was whole blood, obtained at baseline.

For the CDR3, the DNA is TGCAGTGCTAGAGATATATCAGGGGCCCAAGAGACCCAGTACTTC. It translates to CSARDISGAQETQYF. This chain links TRBV20-1 with TRBJ2-5, with D tentatively TRBD1 (6 bases). Trimming pared 0 bases from V and 1 base from J, leaving 12 bases between. Looked up from germline, CDR1 is DFQATT and CDR2 is SNEGSKA (reference sequence). This CDR3 comprises 15 residues.